The next 24 T cell receptor beta chains were all read from a single sample in a study of blood T cell repertoires in COVID-19. Sequencing was performed with immunoSEQ multiplex PCR; in TCRdb, only in-frame clones are kept and a portion is missing. The sample yields over 200,000 clones, 84% seen once. Source material: PBMCs or T cells enriched from blood (not recorded which). These receptors all come from a middle-aged woman who had recovered from COVID-19.

The chain joins TRBV28 to TRBJ1-1, with 9 bases fitting TRBD1. The CDR3 has 16 residues. Germline loops: CDR1 MDHEN, CDR2 SYDVKM. Trimming removed 3 bases from V and 1 base from J; junction bases left unmatched: 6. CDR3 in amino acids: CASSLRDRDRNTEAFF. For the CDR3, the DNA is TGTGCCAGCAGTTTGCGGGACAGGGACCGGAACACTGAAGCTTTCTTT.

The V gene is TRBV18, the J gene TRBJ1-3; 7 bases fit TRBD1. J lost 10 bases, V lost 3 bases, and 12 bases had no gene match. The germline gives CDR1 KGHSH, CDR2 LQKENI. The CDR3 consists of 15 residues. The DNA for the CDR3 is TGTGCCAGCTCACCTGCGGGACAGCTTCAAGAAACCATATATTTT. Translation: CASSPAGQLQETIYF.

V gene TRBV4-2 combines with J gene TRBJ1-3, with D tentatively TRBD1 (5 bases). Trimming took 0 bases from V and 0 from J, leaving 12 bases between them. The CDR3 contains 17 residues. The V gene's germline CDR1 is LGHNA and CDR2 YNFKEQ. The CDR3 DNA reads TGTGCCAGCAGCCAAGAGGGGACTATTTTCTCTGGAAACACCATATATTTT. It translates to CASSQEGTIFSGNTIYF.

This chain joins TRBV7-2 and TRBJ1-2, with 9 bases that match TRBD1. Germline CDR1 reads SGHTA; CDR2 reads FQGNSA. The CDR3 loop spans 16 amino acids. V dropped 1 base and J dropped 5; count of bases not matched to a gene: 8. The CDR3 is CASSLETPGTGYGYTF. The DNA of the CDR3 is TGTGCCAGCAGCTTAGAAACCCCCGGGACAGGGTATGGCTACACCTTC.

The chain couples TRBV2 to TRBJ1-5; 7 nucleotides match TRBD1. The CDR3 contains 13 residues. The V segment lost 10 bases and the J segment 7 bases; nucleotides outside the gene matches: 10. Germline V gives CDR1 SNHLY, CDR2 FYNNEI. The CDR3 sequence: CATALFRGQPQHF. DNA of the CDR3: TGTGCCACCGCCCTTTTCAGGGGGCAGCCCCAGCATTTT.

The genes are TRBV5-1 and TRBJ2-6, with D perhaps matching TRBD2 (5 bases). Trimming removed 6 bases from V and 2 bases from J, with 9 bases in between. The length of the CDR3 is 14 residues. Germline loops: CDR1 SGHRS, CDR2 YFSETQ. CDR3 nucleotides: TGCGCCAGCACCTTCGGGGCTGGGGCCAACGTCCTGACTTTC. Its protein is CASTFGAGANVLTF.

This chain connects TRBV10-1 to TRBJ2-2; the D gene is possibly TRBD1 (5 bases). Looked up from germline, CDR1 is WNHNN and CDR2 is SYGVQD (reference sequence). The ends were cut back, 6 bases at V and 4 bases at J, with 12 bases in the middle. The CDR3 sequence is 14 residues long. CDR3 sequence reads: CASSQSQGTGELFF. The CDR3 bases are TGCGCCAGCAGCCAGTCCCAGGGCACCGGGGAGCTGTTTTTT.

The V call is TRBV28, the J call TRBJ2-1; 7 bases map to TRBD1. J lost 1 base, V lost 8 bases, and 5 bases had no gene match. CDR1 MDHEN and CDR2 SYDVKM come from the germline V gene. This CDR3 contains 14 residues. Here the CDR3 DNA reads TGTGCCAGCGCCAGGGACAGTTCCTACAATGAGCAGTTCTTC. Its protein product is CASARDSSYNEQFF.

The chain has TRBV7-9 and TRBJ2-1; the D gene is possibly TRBD2 (6 bases). Germline lookup yields CDR1 SEHNR and CDR2 FQNEAQ (reference sequence). This CDR3 has 16 residues. The germline V and J ends were trimmed by 3 bases and 7 bases, with 19 bases remaining between them. CDR3 sequence (DNA): TGTGCCAGCAGCTTTGACAGAGGGACTGGGGTTAATGAGCAGTTCTTC. The encoded protein is CASSFDRGTGVNEQFF.

This clone was seen once. The rearrangement links TRBV7-2 to TRBJ2-1, with D hard to call. CDR3 size: 13 residues. The germline CDR1 and CDR2 sequences are SGHTA and FQGNSA. V was trimmed by 5 bases and J by 7 bases, leaving 12 bases between them. The CDR3 bases are TGTGCCAGCAGCGTAGAACTACGGAATGAGCAGTTCTTC. This encodes CASSVELRNEQFF.

The chain combines TRBV5-1 with TRBJ2-2, with D hard to call. Germline V gives CDR1 SGHRS, CDR2 YFSETQ. V was trimmed by 4 bases and J by 7 bases, leaving 14 bases between them. The CDR3 consists of 14 residues. In DNA form, the CDR3 reads TGCGCCAGCAGCCCAGGCTCCTATGGCGGGGAGCTGTTTTTT. As protein: CASSPGSYGGELFF.

V usage is TRBV6-4 and J usage is TRBJ2-5, with a weak D call TRBD2 (7 bases). The CDR3 consists of 13 residues. The V end was cut by 3 bases, the J end by 5 bases, with 10 bases between. Germline values: CDR1 MRHNA, CDR2 SNTAGT. The CDR3 DNA sequence: TGTGCCAGCAGTGAACAGGGAGGGGAGACCCAGTACTTC. As protein: CASSEQGGETQYF.

CDR3 loop: CAWSGGLAGETQYF. CDR3 nucleotides: TGTGCCTGGAGTGGCGGACTAGCGGGAGAGACCCAGTACTTC. This sequence joins TRBV30 and TRBJ2-5, with TRBD2 matching 11 bases. Germline V gene sequence: CDR1 GTSNPN, CDR2 SVGIG (reference sequence). With 1 base clipped from V and 4 bases from J, the junction kept 2 bases outside the gene matches. The CDR3 has 14 amino acids.

The V and J genes are TRBV4-3 and TRBJ2-5, with a weak D call TRBD1 (5 bases). V was trimmed by 0 bases and J by 1 base, leaving 12 bases between them. The germline V gene has CDR1 LGHNA and CDR2 YSLEER. CDR3 size: 16 residues. CDR3 sequence reads: CASSQDGPGSQETQYF. The DNA of the CDR3 is TGCGCCAGCAGCCAAGATGGGCCAGGGTCCCAAGAGACCCAGTACTTC.

This sequence joins TRBV6-5 and TRBJ1-5, with TRBD1 as a possible D gene (6 bases). Trimming took off 5 bases at V and 0 bases at J, with 11 bases between the two ends. Germline V lookup: CDR1 MNHEY, CDR2 SVGAGI. The CDR3 runs 15 residues. As DNA, the CDR3 is TGTGCCAGCAGTCGGGACACCTATAGCAATCAGCCCCAGCATTTT. Its translation is CASSRDTYSNQPQHF.

The chain joins TRBV18 to TRBJ2-7, with D unclear. The CDR3 is 12 residues long. Germline loops: CDR1 KGHSH, CDR2 LQKENI. The V end lost 3 bases, the J end lost 2 bases, and 5 bases lay between the germline ends. CDR3 in amino acids: CASSPGTYEQYV. The CDR3 nucleotides are TGTGCCAGCTCACCTGGCACCTACGAGCAGTACGTC.

This clone appeared a few times. The V gene is TRBV19, the J gene TRBJ2-3; tentative D call: TRBD2 (6 bases). The CDR3 is 13 residues long. V was pared by 3 bases and J by 5 bases, with 9 bases between. Germline-derived CDR1 and CDR2 are LNHDA and SQIVND (reference sequence). The DNA of the CDR3 is TGTGCCAGTAGTATGGGAGGCCGAGATACGCAGTATTTT. It is translated as CASSMGGRDTQYF.

The rearrangement joins TRBV4-1 to TRBJ2-3; 9 bases fit TRBD2. The junction had 4 bases not matched to a gene; V was cut back by 2 bases and J by 4 bases. Looked up from germline, CDR1 is MGHRA and CDR2 is YSYEKL. CDR3 length: 15 amino acids. This CDR3 is CASSQLAGLSDTQYF. In DNA, the CDR3 is TGCGCCAGCAGCCAACTAGCGGGATTGTCAGATACGCAGTATTTT.

V and J are TRBV28 and TRBJ1-1, with TRBD1 matching over 10 bases. Germline V gene sequence: CDR1 MDHEN, CDR2 SYDVKM. V lost 5 bases, J lost 5 bases, and 8 bases stayed unmatched. This CDR3 comprises 15 residues. The CDR3 sequence: CASSPRTGGRTEAFF. The DNA for the CDR3 is TGTGCCAGCAGTCCTAGGACAGGGGGTCGGACTGAAGCTTTCTTT. Using reference TRBV28 and TRBJ1-1 for the parts outside the CDR3, the full variable domain is DVKVTQSSRYLVKRTGEKVFLECVQDMDHENMFWYRQDPGLGLRLIYFSYDVKMKEKGDIPEGYSVSREKKERFSLILESASTNQTSMYLCASSPRTGGRTEAFFGQGTRLTVV.

The chain has TRBV7-9 and TRBJ2-5, with TRBD2 as a possible D gene (5 bases). Per germline, CDR1 SEHNR and CDR2 FQNEAQ (reference sequence). The CDR3 loop spans 17 amino acids. Trimming shortened V by 7 bases and J by 7 bases, and 28 bases separated the two germline ends. This CDR3 is CASTQEDSRDLWGTQYF. The DNA of the CDR3 is TGTGCCAGCACCCAAGAGGATTCGAGGGATTTGTGGGGGACCCAGTACTTC.

The gene calls are TRBV7-2 and TRBJ2-1; perhaps TRBD2 as D (6 bases). Between the trimmed V and J ends, which lost 5 bases and 15 bases, there was a span of 23 bases. This CDR3 is 14 amino acids long. Germline CDR1 reads SGHTA; CDR2 reads FQGNSA. The CDR3 loop is CASSIRDPVVAVFF. The CDR3 nucleotides read TGTGCCAGCAGCATTAGGGACCCAGTAGTAGCGGTGTTCTTC.

The gene calls are TRBV7-9 and TRBJ2-1, with TRBD1 identical over 9 bases. Trimming at V came to 3 bases and at J to 6 bases, leaving 3 bases not matched to a gene. Germline V lookup: CDR1 SEHNR, CDR2 FQNEAQ (reference sequence). CDR3 length equals 14 residues. Here the CDR3 DNA reads TGTGCCAGCAGCTTTAGGGACAGGGCCAATGAGCAGTTCTTC. Amino acid sequence: CASSFRDRANEQFF.

The chain combines TRBV28 with TRBJ2-7, with 7 bases fitting TRBD1. Unmatched junction bases numbered 10, after V lost 6 bases and J lost 5 bases. CDR3 length: 14 amino acids. Germline V gene lookup returns CDR1 MDHEN and CDR2 SYDVKM. CDR3 in amino acids: CASSRDSLVHEQYV. The CDR3 DNA reads TGTGCCAGCAGCCGGGACAGCCTCGTCCACGAGCAGTACGTC.

The rearrangement joins TRBV7-9 to TRBJ2-7; TRBD1 is a possible D gene (6 bases). V lost 4 bases to trimming and J lost 4 bases, with 11 bases between them. The CDR3 is 13 residues long. Germline V gives CDR1 SEHNR, CDR2 FQNEAQ (reference sequence). The CDR3 region is CASSSIGQYEQYF. The CDR3 nucleotides are TGTGCCAGCAGCTCCATCGGACAGTACGAGCAGTACTTC.